This TCR beta chain was recovered during a study of shared clonotypes between healthy human individuals. The wider study: Each donor's CD4 naive and CD4 memory cells filled three plates apiece, CD8 naive two, and CD8 memory one.

Only in-frame clones appear in the TCRdb table, and some are missing; sequencing was by immunoSEQ multiplex PCR. The repertoire consists of 1.5 million to 2.5 million clones, with about 94% occurring once and the leading ten covering approximately 1.2%. Per germline, CDR1 MNHEY and CDR2 SMNVEV (reference sequence). This CDR3 region has 16 residues. V was pared by 6 bases and J by 3 bases, with 21 bases between. CD45RO-negative, CCR7-positively selected cells formed the naive CD8 fraction, excluding terminally differentiated effector memory CD45RA+ cells. This rearrangement joins TRBV27 to TRBJ2-7; the D gene is possibly TRBD2 (5 bases). This TCR derives from a man aged 18 to 35 in good health. Source material: naive CD8+ T cells sorted from blood. Here the CDR3 reads CASSPSKGSGFYEQYF. Written as DNA, the CDR3 is TGTGCCAGCAGCCCTTCAAAGGGAAGCGGTTTCTACGAGCAGTACTTC.